This is a list of T cell receptor beta chains from one sample in a study of CD8 T cells in Susac syndrome. Via MiXCR, TCRdb re-called the immunoSEQ multiplex PCR reads, giving one row per CDR3 protein. Among roughly 200,000 distinct CDR3 sequences listed, approximately 95% were seen once. The sequenced sample was CD4+ T cells from PBMCs. The receptors stem from a human donor with multiple sclerosis. Both conserved end residues are part of each CDR3. A D gene is named only where the DNA matches it firmly. The size of a clone is reported for some rows only, either as once, few or many, or as a class for expanded clones.

>TRBJ2-7|TRBV12-3/TRBV12-4|-|TRBD1
CASSRGTGFYEQYF
TGTGCCAGCAGCCGAGGGACAGGGTTCTACGAGCAGTACTTC
>TRBJ2-5|TRBV29-1|-|-
CSADRQGERTQYF
TGCAGCGCCGATCGGCAGGGAGAGAGGACCCAGTACTTC
>TRBJ2-2|TRBV20-1|-|TRBD2
CSARRLAGGGELFF
TGCAGTGCTAGGAGACTAGCCGGGGGCGGGGAGCTGTTTTTT
>TRBJ2-3|TRBV29-1|-|-
CSVLTNTDTQYF
TGCAGCGTCTTAACTAACACAGATACGCAGTATTTT
>TRBJ2-3|TRBV11-3|-|-
CASRFEGDTQYF
TGTGCCAGCAGGTTTGAGGGAGATACGCAGTATTTT
>TRBJ1-5|TRBV29-1|-|-
CSVGQANQPQHF
TGCAGCGTTGGACAGGCCAATCAGCCCCAGCATTTT
>TRBJ1-1|TRBV20-1|-|-
CSAPSKSNTEAFF
TGCAGTGCTCCCTCGAAGTCGAACACTGAAGCTTTCTTT
>TRBJ2-1|TRBV29-1|-|-
CSVERGGGEQFF
TGCAGCGTTGAAAGGGGTGGGGGTGAGCAGTTCTTC
>TRBJ1-2|TRBV4-1|-|TRBD1
CASSQGQGGSNYGYTF
TGCGCCAGCAGCCAAGGACAGGGGGGGTCTAACTATGGCTACACCTTC
>TRBJ2-3|TRBV20-1|-|-
CSALGPGTDTQYF
TGCAGTGCCCTAGGACCAGGCACAGATACGCAGTATTTT
>TRBJ2-3|TRBV20-1|-|TRBD2
CSARARSSGGTDTQYF
TGCAGTGCTAGAGCGAGATCTAGCGGGGGCACAGATACGCAGTATTTT
>TRBJ2-1|TRBV18|-|-
CASSPYGDEQFF
TGTGCCAGCTCACCATATGGGGATGAGCAGTTCTTC
>TRBJ1-2|TRBV29-1|-|-
CSVEAGRYGYTF
TGCAGCGTTGAGGCGGGGCGCTATGGCTACACCTTC
>TRBJ2-7|TRBV6-2/TRBV6-3|-|-
CASSYSGGSYEQYF
TGTGCCAGCAGTTACTCGGGGGGCTCCTACGAGCAGTACTTC
>TRBJ2-7|TRBV7-9|-|TRBD2
CASGTSGVMGYEQYF
TGTGCCAGCGGGACTAGCGGGGTGATGGGGTACGAGCAGTACTTC
>TRBJ1-1|TRBV29-1|few|-
CSAGDTEAFF
TGCAGCGCCGGGGACACTGAAGCTTTCTTT
>TRBJ2-7|TRBV23-1|-|-
CASSQGGGDALYEQYF
TGCGCCAGCAGTCAGGGAGGGGGCGACGCCCTCTACGAGCAGTACTTC
>TRBJ1-2|TRBV29-1|-|-
CSVEPSDRPNYGYTF
TGCAGCGTTGAACCCTCGGACAGACCCAACTATGGCTACACCTTC
>TRBJ2-1|TRBV7-2|-|TRBD2
CASSLVSGTSVNEQFF
TGTGCCAGCAGCTTAGTCTCAGGGACTAGCGTTAATGAGCAGTTCTTC
>TRBJ2-1|TRBV5-4|-|TRBD2
CASSLAGGGPRGEQFF
TGTGCCAGCAGCTTGGCTGGCGGGGGGCCGAGGGGGGAGCAGTTCTTC
>TRBJ1-6|TRBV7-9|-|-
CASSLGGFGNSPLHF
TGTGCCAGCAGCTTAGGGGGGTTCGGCAATTCACCCCTCCACTTT
>TRBJ2-2|TRBV5-4|-|-
CASSLAAGELFF
TGTGCCAGCAGCTTGGCCGCCGGGGAGCTGTTTTTT
>TRBJ2-7|TRBV5-6|-|TRBD1
CASSVPGQGHEQYF
TGTGCCAGCAGCGTACCGGGACAGGGTCACGAGCAGTACTTC
>TRBJ2-7|TRBV11-2|-|TRBD1
CASSLRRTGGSYEQYF
TGTGCCAGCAGCTTGCGCCGGACAGGGGGCTCCTACGAGCAGTACTTC
>TRBJ1-1|TRBV5-4|-|-
CASSRSDESLEAFF
TGTGCCAGCAGTCGGTCGGATGAGAGTCTTGAAGCTTTCTTT
>TRBJ1-6|TRBV6-5|-|TRBD1
CASSTGGSSPLHF
TGTGCCAGCAGCACAGGGGGCTCTTCACCCCTCCACTTT
>TRBJ1-1|TRBV5-1|-|-
CASANRRAGNTEAFF
TGCGCCAGCGCCAACAGGCGGGCCGGGAACACTGAAGCTTTCTTT
>TRBJ2-7|TRBV20-1|-|-
CSARDARPPYEQYF
TGCAGTGCTAGAGATGCGAGGCCTCCCTACGAGCAGTACTTC
>TRBJ2-6|TRBV7-9|-|-
CASSSGETGANVLTF
TGTGCCAGCAGCTCCGGGGAGACTGGGGCCAACGTCCTGACTTTC
>TRBJ2-1|TRBV6-2/TRBV6-3|-|-
CASSRPIPPYNEQFF
TGTGCCAGCAGCAGACCTATTCCCCCCTACAATGAGCAGTTCTTC
>TRBJ1-1|TRBV12-3/TRBV12-4|-|-
CASRTTEMNTEAFF
TGTGCCAGCAGAACGACAGAGATGAACACTGAAGCTTTCTTT
>TRBJ1-2|TRBV3-1|-|-
CASSHRGRDGYTF
TGTGCCAGCAGCCACCGGGGGAGGGATGGCTACACCTTC
>TRBJ1-2|TRBV24-1|-|TRBD1
CATSQGPHGYTF
TGTGCCACGTCACAGGGGCCCCATGGCTACACCTTC
>TRBJ2-2|TRBV7-9|-|-
CASSRTESNTGELFF
TGTGCCAGCAGCCGGACAGAGTCCAACACCGGGGAGCTGTTTTTT
>TRBJ1-1|TRBV18|once|-
CASSPVRDPWANTEAFF
TGTGCCAGCTCACCAGTCCGGGACCCTTGGGCGAACACTGAAGCTTTCTTT
>TRBJ2-3|TRBV28|-|-
CASSPSRGHATDTQYF
TGTGCCAGCAGTCCCTCCCGGGGACACGCTACAGATACGCAGTATTTT
>TRBJ2-3|TRBV15|-|TRBD2
CATSTRLAGVQDTQYF
TGTGCCACCAGCACCCGACTAGCGGGGGTGCAGGATACGCAGTATTTT
>TRBJ2-3|TRBV15|-|-
CATSRDPLADTQYF
TGTGCCACCAGCAGAGACCCCCTGGCAGATACGCAGTATTTT
>TRBJ1-2|TRBV30|once|-
CAWSVAATTNYGYTF
TGTGCCTGGAGTGTAGCTGCTACCACTAACTATGGCTACACCTTC
>TRBJ1-2|TRBV6-6|-|TRBD1
CASTGAAGGYGYTF
TGTGCCAGCACCGGGGCGGCAGGGGGCTATGGCTACACCTTC
>TRBJ2-5|TRBV20-1|-|-
CSAPRWGQETQYF
TGCAGTGCGCCCCGCTGGGGACAAGAGACCCAGTACTTC
>TRBJ1-4|TRBV6-1|once|-
CASKLGTNEKLFF
TGTGCCAGCAAATTGGGCACTAATGAAAAACTGTTTTTT
>TRBJ1-5|TRBV30|-|-
CAGRTPGGNQPQHF
TGTGCCGGCCGAACGCCGGGGGGCAATCAGCCCCAGCATTTT
>TRBJ1-5|TRBV20-1|-|-
CSARDLYNQPQHF
TGCAGTGCTAGAGATTTATACAATCAGCCCCAGCATTTT
>TRBJ2-5|TRBV5-6|once|-
CASSSAPIQETQYF
TGTGCCAGCAGCTCGGCCCCAATCCAAGAGACCCAGTACTTC
>TRBJ2-6|TRBV11-2|-|-
CASSLVGLRTYSGANVLTF
TGTGCCAGCAGCTTGGTCGGGTTGAGGACTTACTCTGGGGCCAACGTCCTGACTTTC
>TRBJ1-2|TRBV20-1|-|-
CSASVGLGGYTF
TGCAGTGCTAGTGTGGGATTAGGTGGCTACACCTTC
>TRBJ2-4|TRBV29-1|-|-
CSARTPVKGNIQYF
TGCAGCGCCAGAACCCCAGTGAAAGGAAACATTCAGTACTTC
>TRBJ1-6|TRBV7-9|-|-
CASSSQGQIVASPLHF
TGTGCCAGCAGCTCTCAAGGACAGATCGTGGCTTCACCCCTCCACTTT
>TRBJ1-1|TRBV5-1|-|-
CASSLWGQNTEAFF
TGCGCCAGCAGCTTGTGGGGCCAGAACACTGAAGCTTTCTTT
>TRBJ2-7|TRBV2|-|-
CASSPLPLEVGNEQYF
TGTGCCAGCAGCCCCCTTCCGCTAGAAGTCGGCAACGAGCAGTACTTC
>TRBJ2-2|TRBV7-9|-|-
CASSLFSGQLANTGELFF
TGTGCCAGCAGCTTATTTTCCGGGCAGCTCGCGAACACCGGGGAGCTGTTTTTT
>TRBJ2-7|TRBV20-1|-|-
CSARDRRTYEQYF
TGCAGTGCTAGGGATAGAAGAACTTACGAGCAGTACTTC
>TRBJ2-1|TRBV20-1|-|-
CSAREGREQFF
TGCAGTGCTAGAGAAGGACGTGAGCAGTTCTTC
>TRBJ2-3|TRBV5-1|-|TRBD1
CASSLPRGQGKQYF
TGCGCCAGCAGCTTGCCCCGAGGACAGGGGAAGCAGTATTTT
>TRBJ2-3|TRBV29-1|-|TRBD1
CSVAGQGTGTDTQYF
TGCAGCGTTGCGGGACAGGGGACGGGGACAGATACGCAGTATTTT